This entry lists 17 T cell receptor beta chains sequenced from one sample in a study of memory CD4+ T cells and cytomegalovirus serostatus. The sort gate was single viable CD3+CD4+CD8-CD45RO+ cells for memory CD4+ T cells. Generated by immunoSEQ multiplex PCR, the TCRdb table keeps only in-frame clones and is missing some. The data show about 50,000 clones, 82% seen once. Sample: memory CD4+ T cells from blood. The origin of the receptors is an adult in good health and CMV-seronegative.

The rearrangement links TRBV7-2 to TRBJ1-5; D unclear. The germline gives CDR1 SGHTA, CDR2 FQGNSA. The CDR3 consists of 14 residues. V lost 2 bases and J lost 3, with 8 bases in between. CDR3 loop: CASSLRGNNQPQHF. The CDR3 region has the DNA TGTGCCAGCAGCTTACGGGGTAACAATCAGCCCCAGCATTTT.

This clone has more than one count but fewer than ten. The J gene is TRBJ1-1, the V gene TRBV4-2; D call uncertain. Germline V lookup: CDR1 LGHNA, CDR2 YNFKEQ. This CDR3 has 14 amino acids. Trimming left V 7 bases short and J 3 bases short, with 15 bases between. CDR3 protein: CASTGLPGDTEAFF. The CDR3 nucleotides read TGTGCCAGCACCGGATTACCTGGGGACACTGAAGCTTTCTTT.

This chain uses TRBV2 with TRBJ1-5; tentatively, D is TRBD1 (5 bases). CDR3 size: 13 residues. The germline V and J ends were trimmed by 5 bases and 6 bases, with 11 bases remaining between them. Germline V gene data show CDR1 as SNHLY and CDR2 as FYNNEI. CDR3 DNA sequence: TGTGCCAGCAGTCAACAGGTTAGTCAGCCCCAGCATTTT. Translated, it gives CASSQQVSQPQHF. Supplemented by reference TRBV2 and TRBJ1-5, the full variable domain reads EPEVTQTPSHQVTQMGQEVILRCVPISNHLYFYWYRQILGQKVEFLVSFYNNEISEKSEIFDDQFSVERPDGSNFTLKIRSTKLEDSAMYFCASSQQVSQPQHFGDGTRLSIL.

This chain links TRBV2 with TRBJ2-1; D remains ambiguous. This CDR3 has 11 amino acids. The germline V gene encodes CDR1 SNHLY and CDR2 FYNNEI. V shed 4 bases and J shed 4 bases, with 2 bases lying between them. The CDR3 sequence is CASSAYNEQFF. The CDR3, as DNA: TGTGCCAGCAGTGCATACAATGAGCAGTTCTTC.

This chain uses TRBV5-4 with TRBJ2-3; 8 bases agree with TRBD2. Germline V gene lookup returns CDR1 SGHNT and CDR2 YYREEE (reference sequence). The V segment lost 0 bases and the J segment 6 bases; nucleotides outside the gene matches: 6. CDR3 length equals 15 residues. In DNA, the CDR3 is TGTGCCAGCAGCTTGGATGGACTAGCCGGCGATACGCAGTATTTT. Translation gives CASSLDGLAGDTQYF.

This chain links TRBV15 with TRBJ1-1; no reliable D call. Trimming stripped 1 base from V and 2 bases from J, with 2 bases between. The CDR3 has 12 residues. Germline V gene sequence: CDR1 LNHNV, CDR2 YYDKDF (reference sequence). The CDR3 region has the DNA TGTGCCACCAGCAGAGTTAACACTGAAGCTTTCTTT. Protein sequence: CATSRVNTEAFF.

This clone was counted between two and nine times. This sequence joins TRBV6-1 and TRBJ1-2; D is perhaps TRBD1 (6 bases). V lost 2 bases to trimming and J lost 4 bases, with 11 bases between them. The CDR3 is 14 amino acids. The germline V gene encodes CDR1 MNHNS and CDR2 SASEGT. CDR3 sequence reads: CASSERGQGYGYTF. The DNA for the CDR3 is TGTGCCAGCAGTGAAAGGGGACAAGGCTATGGCTACACCTTC.

The genes are TRBV6-6 and TRBJ2-5, with a possible D match to TRBD1 (5 bases). This CDR3 is 13 amino acids long. The V and J ends lost 2 bases and 7 bases respectively, with 11 bases between them. Germline CDR1 reads MNHNY; CDR2 reads SVGAGI (reference sequence). The DNA for the CDR3 is TGTGCCAGCAGTTACGGCGGCCAGGGGACCCAGTACTTC. Protein: CASSYGGQGTQYF.

On this clone itself: The junction departs from the called germline gene at one end, perhaps through a read error. The CDR3 region is CATSPRVGNEQFF. CDR3 DNA sequence: TGTGCCACCAGCCCCAGGGTTGGCAATGAGCAGTTCTTC. The chain employs TRBV5-8 and TRBJ2-1, with TRBD1 as a possible D gene (5 bases). Germline CDR1 and CDR2: SGHTS and YDEGEE. The CDR3 contains 13 residues.

The gene calls are TRBV5-6 and TRBJ2-2; 7 bases are a match to TRBD1. Per the germline V gene, CDR1 is SGHDT and CDR2 is YYEEEE. This CDR3 is built from 15 residues. Unmatched junction bases numbered 0, after V lost 1 base and J lost 0 bases. This chain's CDR3 is CASSLTGANTGELFF. CDR3 DNA: TGTGCCAGCAGCTTGACAGGGGCGAACACCGGGGAGCTGTTTTTT.

This chain connects TRBV11-3 to TRBJ2-5; D gene ambiguous. The CDR3 spans 15 residues. Germline CDR1 is SGHNT and CDR2 is YENEEA. Trimming left V 5 bases short and J 1 base short, with 14 bases between. The CDR3 loop is CASSPGTAPQETQYF. CDR3 DNA: TGTGCCAGCAGCCCCGGCACAGCACCCCAAGAGACCCAGTACTTC.

The V and J genes are TRBV5-6 and TRBJ2-7; D perhaps matches TRBD1 (5 bases). The V end was cut by 4 bases, the J end by 3 bases, with 17 bases between. Per germline, CDR1 SGHDT and CDR2 YYEEEE. The CDR3 is 15 residues long. The CDR3 loop reads CASSPRMGQNYEQYF. CDR3 coding DNA: TGTGCCAGCAGCCCTCGAATGGGGCAGAACTACGAGCAGTACTTC.

The gene calls are TRBV6-5 and TRBJ1-6, with TRBD1 as a possible D gene (5 bases). The CDR3 length is 13 residues. From germline, CDR1 is MNHEY and CDR2 SVGAGI. This CDR3 reads CTNRRGGNSPLHF. CDR3 nucleotide sequence: TGTACCAACCGCCGGGGGGGTAATTCACCCCTCCACTTT.

The chain links TRBV29-1 to TRBJ1-2; a weak D match, TRBD1 (5 bases). Trimming removed 4 bases from V and 3 bases from J, with 12 bases in between. Germline CDR1 is SQVTM and CDR2 is ANQGSEA. This CDR3 spans 13 amino acids. The CDR3 DNA reads as TGCAGCGTTGGAGGGGCCGGGGACTATGGCTACACCTTC. Encoded protein: CSVGGAGDYGYTF. Using reference TRBV29-1 and TRBJ1-2 for the parts outside the CDR3, the full variable domain is SAVISQKPSRDICQRGTSLTIQCQVDSQVTMMFWYRQQPGQSLTLIATANQGSEATYESGFVIDKFPISRPNLTFSTLTVSNMSPEDSSIYLCSVGGAGDYGYTFGSGTRLTVV.

The V call is TRBV6-5, the J call TRBJ1-1; no clear D gene. V gave up 1 base and J gave up 5 bases, with 8 bases separating them. This CDR3 spans 13 amino acids. Per germline, CDR1 MNHEY and CDR2 SVGAGI. CDR3 amino acids: CASSYWRGTEAFF. The CDR3 DNA reads as TGTGCCAGCAGTTACTGGCGGGGAACTGAAGCTTTCTTT.

This clone was counted once. The V gene is TRBV5-6, the J gene TRBJ1-4; tentative D call: TRBD1 (6 bases). This CDR3 region has 17 residues. V lost 3 bases, J lost 6 bases, and 21 bases lay in between. Germline lookup yields CDR1 SGHDT and CDR2 YYEEEE. The CDR3 is CASSWYSGARGDEKLFF. The CDR3, as DNA: TGTGCCAGCAGCTGGTATTCAGGGGCCCGAGGCGATGAAAAACTGTTTTTT.

The chain joins TRBV30 to TRBJ1-1; a possible D gene is TRBD1 (6 bases). The CDR3 has 13 residues. Germline V gene sequence: CDR1 GTSNPN, CDR2 SVGIG (reference sequence). V lost 5 bases, J lost 6 bases, and 16 bases lay in between. Here the CDR3 DNA reads TGTGCCTGGCAAGGACAGACTGTCGCTGAAGCTTTCTTT. Protein product: CAWQGQTVAEAFF. The variable domain in full, completed from reference TRBV30 and TRBJ1-1, reads SQTIHQWPATLVQPVGSPLSLECTVEGTSNPNLYWYRQAAGRGLQLLFYSVGIGQISSEVPQNLSASRPQDRQFILSSKKLLLSDSGFYLCAWQGQTVAEAFFGQGTRLTVV.